The 18 T cell receptor beta chains given below trace back to one sample, sequenced in a study of OX40 agonist ivuxolimab in advanced cancers. Sequencing was performed with immunoSEQ multiplex PCR; in TCRdb, only in-frame clones are kept and a portion is missing. The sample shows around 97,000 clones, 86% of them seen only once. The specimen comprised CD4+ or CD8+ T cells sorted from blood, sampled in a trial of the OX40 agonist ivuxolimab. The receptors shown here come from an adult with an advanced solid tumor such as melanoma, head and neck, liver or kidney cancer.

The chain uses TRBV6-5 and TRBJ2-3; 7 bases match TRBD1. With V trimmed by 6 bases and J by 7 bases, 7 bases remained unmatched. In germline, CDR1 is MNHEY, CDR2 SVGAGI. The CDR3 loop spans 13 amino acids. The CDR3 bases are TGTGCCAGCAGCTCTCAGGGGGTGAATACGCAGTATTTT. Translation gives CASSSQGVNTQYF.

This chain links TRBV18 with TRBJ1-2, with no clear D. V gave up 5 bases and J gave up 4 bases, with 5 bases separating them. There are 11 residues in the CDR3. CDR1 and CDR2 from the germline V gene are KGHSH and LQKENI. CDR3 nucleotide sequence: TGTGCCAGCTCAGAAAGCTATGGCTACACCTTC. Translating it yields CASSESYGYTF.

This rearrangement joins TRBV6-1 to TRBJ2-7; tentatively, D is TRBD1 or TRBD2 (6 bases each). V shed 7 bases and J shed 3 bases, with 16 bases lying between them. The CDR3 is 14 amino acids. The V gene's germline CDR1 is MNHNS and CDR2 SASEGT. The CDR3 DNA reads TGTGCCAGCACCCCTATAGGGGGGAACTACGAGCAGTACTTC. It encodes CASTPIGGNYEQYF.

CDR3 nucleotide sequence: TGCGCCAGCAGCTCTCAGACGGGTTTAGGTTCACCCCTCCACTTT. As protein: CASSSQTGLGSPLHF. This chain links TRBV5-1 with TRBJ1-6, with D hard to call. CDR3 size: 15 residues. The ends were cut back, 3 bases at V and 9 bases at J, with 16 bases in the middle. The germline V gene encodes CDR1 SGHRS and CDR2 YFSETQ. The complete variable domain, with remaining parts taken from reference TRBV5-1 and TRBJ1-6, reads KAGVTQTPRYLIKTRGQQVTLSCSPISGHRSVSWYQQTPGQGLQFLFEYFSETQRNKGNFPGRFSGRQFSNSRSEMNVSTLELGDSALYLCASSSQTGLGSPLHFGNGTRLTVT.

The chain links TRBV18 to TRBJ1-2, with D perhaps TRBD1 (5 bases). Germline V gene data show CDR1 as KGHSH and CDR2 as LQKENI. V lost 5 bases and J 2 bases, leaving 12 bases between the germline ends. The CDR3 spans 14 residues. The CDR3 DNA reads TGTGCCAGCTCATCCTTGGGGGACAACTATGGCTACACCTTC. It yields the protein CASSSLGDNYGYTF.

This chain uses TRBV5-5 with TRBJ1-1; no clear D gene. Germline V gene lookup returns CDR1 SGHKS and CDR2 YYEKEE (reference sequence). CDR3 length: 13 residues. The V gene lost 0 bases and the J gene lost 3 bases, with 6 bases spanning the gap. CDR3 amino acids: CASSLERDTEAFF. The CDR3 DNA is TGTGCCAGCAGCTTGGAGAGGGACACTGAAGCTTTCTTT. The full variable domain, rest sourced from reference TRBV5-5 and TRBJ1-1, is DAGVTQSPTHLIKTRGQQVTLRCSPISGHKSVSWYQQVLGQGPQFIFQYYEKEERGRGNFPDRFSARQFPNYSSELNVNALLLGDSALYLCASSLERDTEAFFGQGTRLTVV.

The CDR3 region is CASSLGLAGDNEQFF. The DNA for the CDR3 is TGTGCCAGCAGCTTGGGACTAGCGGGGGACAATGAGCAGTTCTTC. The chain recombines TRBV5-8 with TRBJ2-1; the match to TRBD2 covers 12 bases. With V trimmed by 0 bases and J by 5 bases, 0 bases remained unmatched. Per germline, CDR1 SGHTS and CDR2 YDEGEE. The CDR3 covers 15 residues.

The chain recombines TRBV19 with TRBJ2-1; 8 positions match TRBD2. CDR3 length: 14 residues. Germline V lookup: CDR1 LNHDA, CDR2 SQIVND (reference sequence). V shed 1 base, J shed 8 bases, and the junction held 4 bases outside the gene matches. CDR3 coding DNA: TGTGCCAGTAGTATAGCGGGAGGGCCAGATGAGCAGTTCTTC. This gives the protein CASSIAGGPDEQFF.

Sample share makes this clone medium-sized (0.01 to 0.1%). J is TRBJ1-2 and V is TRBV30; tentative D call: TRBD1 (5 bases). The CDR3 totals 12 residues. The germline V and J ends were trimmed by 0 bases and 11 bases, with 13 bases remaining between them. Germline lookup yields CDR1 GTSNPN and CDR2 SVGIG (reference sequence). The CDR3 DNA follows: TGTGCCTGGAGTGTCTCCCTGGGGGGGTACACCTTC. Translating it yields CAWSVSLGGYTF. The variable domain in full, with the rest retrieved from reference TRBV30 and TRBJ1-2, is SQTIHQWPATLVQPVGSPLSLECTVEGTSNPNLYWYRQAAGRGLQLLFYSVGIGQISSEVPQNLSASRPQDRQFILSSKKLLLSDSGFYLCAWSVSLGGYTFGSGTRLTVV.

The rearrangement uses TRBV29-1 and TRBJ1-2, with TRBD1 as a possible D gene (5 bases). The CDR3 has 14 amino acids. Per the germline V gene, CDR1 is SQVTM and CDR2 is ANQGSEA. V shed 6 bases and J shed 4 bases, with 18 bases lying between them. CDR3 in amino acids: CSVLAGREGYGYTF. CDR3 nucleotide sequence: TGCAGCGTCCTAGCGGGCAGGGAGGGCTATGGCTACACCTTC.

The CDR3 nucleotides are TGTGCCTGGAGTGTAGGACCCCGCTACGAGCAGTACTTC. Its translation: CAWSVGPRYEQYF. The chain recombines TRBV30 with TRBJ2-7; the D is unclear. Germline V lookup: CDR1 GTSNPN, CDR2 SVGIG (reference sequence). This CDR3 comprises 13 residues. Trimming stripped 0 bases from V and 3 bases from J, with 9 bases between.

V and J are TRBV5-1 and TRBJ2-4, with a possible D match to TRBD1 (5 bases). Trimming took 0 bases from V and 8 from J, leaving 15 bases between them. Germline V gene sequence: CDR1 SGHRS, CDR2 YFSETQ. This CDR3 spans 15 amino acids. The CDR3 protein is CASSLGVGPRDIQYF. In nucleotides, the CDR3 is TGCGCCAGCAGCTTGGGGGTGGGGCCCAGGGACATTCAGTACTTC. The variable domain in full, with the rest retrieved from reference TRBV5-1 and TRBJ2-4, is KAGVTQTPRYLIKTRGQQVTLSCSPISGHRSVSWYQQTPGQGLQFLFEYFSETQRNKGNFPGRFSGRQFSNSRSEMNVSTLELGDSALYLCASSLGVGPRDIQYFGAGTRLSVL.

The chain recombines TRBV11-1 with TRBJ2-1; unclear D gene. The V gene lost 8 bases and the J gene lost 0 bases, with 17 bases spanning the gap. Germline loops: CDR1 SGHAT, CDR2 FQDESV (reference sequence). The CDR3 runs 16 residues. Here the CDR3 reads CASSRRRGRSYNEQFF. The DNA of the CDR3 is TGTGCCAGCTCCCGGCGTCGTGGGCGCTCCTACAATGAGCAGTTCTTC.

The V gene is TRBV5-1, the J gene TRBJ2-5; 8 bases are a match to TRBD2. This CDR3 has 15 amino acids. Trimming cost V 4 bases and J 4 bases; bases outside gene matches: 9. Germline loops: CDR1 SGHRS, CDR2 YFSETQ. In DNA, the CDR3 is TGCGCCAGCAGCCTCTTCGGGGGGGCCGGAGAGACCCAGTACTTC. This translates into CASSLFGGAGETQYF.

The chain uses TRBV19 and TRBJ1-4; TRBD1 agrees at 7 bases. The CDR3 loop spans 14 amino acids. Germline assignment: CDR1 LNHDA and CDR2 SQIVND (reference sequence). The trim removed 6 bases at V and 3 bases at J, leaving 4 bases unmatched. The chain's CDR3 is CASRWDRANEKLFF. Written as DNA, the CDR3 is TGTGCCAGTAGATGGGACAGAGCTAATGAAAAACTGTTTTTT.

The V call is TRBV7-9, the J call TRBJ2-7, with D possibly matching TRBD2 (6 bases). Germline V gene data show CDR1 as SEHNR and CDR2 as FQNEAQ (reference sequence). Trimming took off 4 bases at V and 3 bases at J, with 10 bases between the two ends. The CDR3 runs to 13 residues. CDR3 nucleotides: TGTGCCAGCAGCTCCACGGGGGACTACGAGCAGTACTTC. The encoded protein is CASSSTGDYEQYF.

This clone has just one count. The gene calls are TRBV6-1 and TRBJ1-4; a weak D match, TRBD1 (6 bases). The CDR3 is 11 residues long. Trimming pared 11 bases from V and 8 bases from J, leaving 12 bases between. In germline, CDR1 is MNHNS, CDR2 SASEGT. CDR3 nucleotide sequence: TGTGCCGGCCTACAGGGAGAAAAACTGTTTTTT. This sequence encodes CAGLQGEKLFF.

This rearrangement joins TRBV18 to TRBJ1-5; D possibly corresponds to TRBD1 (5 bases). Deletions cut 5 bases from V and 5 bases from J, with 13 bases between. Per the germline V gene, CDR1 is KGHSH and CDR2 is LQKENI. CDR3 size: 14 residues. CDR3 bases: TGTGCCAGCTCATTCGGGACCCTGGATCAGCCCCAGCATTTT. Protein: CASSFGTLDQPQHF. Together with reference TRBV18 and TRBJ1-5, the CDR3 gives the full variable domain: NAGVMQNPRHLVRRRGQEARLRCSPMKGHSHVYWYRQLPEEGLKFMVYLQKENIIDESGMPKERFSAEFPKEGPSILRIQQVVRGDSAAYFCASSFGTLDQPQHFGDGTRLSIL.